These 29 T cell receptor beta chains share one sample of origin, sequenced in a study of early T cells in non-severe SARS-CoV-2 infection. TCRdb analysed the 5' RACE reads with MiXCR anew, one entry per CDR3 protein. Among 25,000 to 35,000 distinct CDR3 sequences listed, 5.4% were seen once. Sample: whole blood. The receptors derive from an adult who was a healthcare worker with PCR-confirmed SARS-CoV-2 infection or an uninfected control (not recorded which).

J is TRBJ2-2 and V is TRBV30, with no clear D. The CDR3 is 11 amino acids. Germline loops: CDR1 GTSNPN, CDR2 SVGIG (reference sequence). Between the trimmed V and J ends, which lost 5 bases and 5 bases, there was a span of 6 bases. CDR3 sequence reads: CAWDGTGELFF. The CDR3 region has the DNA TGTGCCTGGGACGGGACCGGGGAGCTGTTTTTT.

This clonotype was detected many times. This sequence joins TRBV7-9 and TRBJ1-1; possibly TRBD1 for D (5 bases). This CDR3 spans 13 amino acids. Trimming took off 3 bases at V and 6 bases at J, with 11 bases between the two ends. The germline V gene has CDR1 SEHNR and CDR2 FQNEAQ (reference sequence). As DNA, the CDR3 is TGTGCCAGCAGCTTCCAGGGAGAGGCTGAAGCTTTCTTT. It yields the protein CASSFQGEAEAFF.

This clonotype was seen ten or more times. Written as DNA, the CDR3 is TGCAGTGCTAGAGATAGCCCAGGGTCCTATGGCTACACCTTC. Amino acid sequence: CSARDSPGSYGYTF. J is TRBJ1-2 and V is TRBV20-1, with D possibly matching TRBD1 (5 bases). This CDR3 comprises 14 residues. With 0 bases removed from V and 4 bases from J, the gap between germline ends came to 12 bases. CDR1 and CDR2 (germline): DFQATT, SNEGSKA (reference sequence).

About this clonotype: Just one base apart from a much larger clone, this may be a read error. The CDR3 DNA sequence: TGTGCCTGCAGTTTGGGACTCCAGTTCGTTTACTTC. Translating it yields CACSLGLQFVYF. The genes are TRBV28 and TRBJ2-7, with D possibly TRBD2 on 6 matching bases. Germline V gene sequence: CDR1 MDHEN, CDR2 SYDVKM. The CDR3 is 12 amino acids.

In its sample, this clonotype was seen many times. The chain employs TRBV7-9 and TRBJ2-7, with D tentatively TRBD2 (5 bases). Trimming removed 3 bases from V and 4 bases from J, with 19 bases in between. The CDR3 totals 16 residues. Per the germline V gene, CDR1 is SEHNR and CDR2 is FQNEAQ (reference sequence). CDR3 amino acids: CASSFGRVTGGYEQYF. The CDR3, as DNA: TGTGCCAGCAGCTTCGGACGGGTTACCGGCGGGTACGAGCAGTACTTC.

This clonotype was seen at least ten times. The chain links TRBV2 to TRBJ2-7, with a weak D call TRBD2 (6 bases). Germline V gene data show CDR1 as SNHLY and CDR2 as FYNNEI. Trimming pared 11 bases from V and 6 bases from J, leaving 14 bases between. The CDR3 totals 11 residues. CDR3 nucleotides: TGTGCCTCCCGGGGGTTTGGCGAGCAGTACTTC. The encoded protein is CASRGFGEQYF. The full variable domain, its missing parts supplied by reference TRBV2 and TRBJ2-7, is EPEVTQTPSHQVTQMGQEVILRCVPISNHLYFYWYRQILGQKVEFLVSFYNNEISEKSEIFDDQFSVERPDGSNFTLKIRSTKLEDSAMYFCASRGFGEQYFGPGTRLTVT.

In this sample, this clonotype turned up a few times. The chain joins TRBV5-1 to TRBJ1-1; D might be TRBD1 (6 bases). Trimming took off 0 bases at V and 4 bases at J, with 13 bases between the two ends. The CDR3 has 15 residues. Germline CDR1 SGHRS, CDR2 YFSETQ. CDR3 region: CASSLVGRGGTEAFF. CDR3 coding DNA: TGCGCCAGCAGCTTGGTTGGCAGGGGCGGCACTGAAGCTTTCTTT.

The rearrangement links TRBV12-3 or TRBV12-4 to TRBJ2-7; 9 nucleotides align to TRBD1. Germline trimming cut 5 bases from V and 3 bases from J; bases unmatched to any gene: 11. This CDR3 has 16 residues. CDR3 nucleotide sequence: TGTGCCAGCAGTCACTATGACAGGGGGAGAAGCTACGAGCAGTACTTC. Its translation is CASSHYDRGRSYEQYF.

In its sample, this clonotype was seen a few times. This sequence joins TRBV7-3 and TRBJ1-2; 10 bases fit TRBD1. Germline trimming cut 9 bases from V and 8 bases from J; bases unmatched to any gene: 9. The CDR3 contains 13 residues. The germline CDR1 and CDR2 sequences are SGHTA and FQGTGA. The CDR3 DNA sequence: TGTGCCAGTTCCCGGGGGACAGGGGAGGGCTACACCTTC. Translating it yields CASSRGTGEGYTF.

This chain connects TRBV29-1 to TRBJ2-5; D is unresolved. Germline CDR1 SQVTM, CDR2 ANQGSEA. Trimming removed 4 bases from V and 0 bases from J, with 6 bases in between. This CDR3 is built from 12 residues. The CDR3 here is CSVVQDQETQYF. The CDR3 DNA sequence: TGCAGCGTTGTGCAGGACCAAGAGACCCAGTACTTC. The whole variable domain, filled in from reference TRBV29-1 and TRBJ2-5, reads SAVISQKPSRDICQRGTSLTIQCQVDSQVTMMFWYRQQPGQSLTLIATANQGSEATYESGFVIDKFPISRPNLTFSTLTVSNMSPEDSSIYLCSVVQDQETQYFGPGTRLLVL.

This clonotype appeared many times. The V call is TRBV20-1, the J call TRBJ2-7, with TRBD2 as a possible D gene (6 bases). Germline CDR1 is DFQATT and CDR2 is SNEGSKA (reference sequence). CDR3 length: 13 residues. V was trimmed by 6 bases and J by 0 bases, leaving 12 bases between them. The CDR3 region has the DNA TGCAGTGCCCTCCTAGCGCACTCCTACGAGCAGTACTTC. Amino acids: CSALLAHSYEQYF.

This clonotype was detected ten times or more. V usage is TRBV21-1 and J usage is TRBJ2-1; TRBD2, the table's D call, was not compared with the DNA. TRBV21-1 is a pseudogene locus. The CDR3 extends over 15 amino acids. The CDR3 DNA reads TGTGCCAGCAGTCCCAGACTAGCGAAGGGGGGTGAGCAGTTCTTC. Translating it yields CASSPRLAKGGEQFF.

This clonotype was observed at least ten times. This CDR3 is CASKAETYEQYF. The CDR3 nucleotides are TGTGCCAGCAAGGCAGAGACTTACGAGCAGTACTTC. The V call is TRBV6-5, the J call TRBJ2-7; D gene ambiguous. The CDR3 totals 12 residues. With 7 bases removed from V and 4 bases from J, the gap between germline ends came to 11 bases. Germline-derived CDR1 and CDR2 are MNHEY and SVGAGI.

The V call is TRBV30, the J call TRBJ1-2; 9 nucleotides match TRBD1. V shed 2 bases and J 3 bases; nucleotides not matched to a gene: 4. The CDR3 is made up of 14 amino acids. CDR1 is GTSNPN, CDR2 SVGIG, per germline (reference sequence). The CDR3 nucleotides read TGTGCCTGGAGTATACAGGGGGCAGACTATGGCTACACCTTC. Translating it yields CAWSIQGADYGYTF.

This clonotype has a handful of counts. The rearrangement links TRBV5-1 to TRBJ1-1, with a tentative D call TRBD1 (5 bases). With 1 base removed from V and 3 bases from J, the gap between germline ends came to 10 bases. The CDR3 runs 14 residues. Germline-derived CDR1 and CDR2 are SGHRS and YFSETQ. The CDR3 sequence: CASSLRDGYTEAFF. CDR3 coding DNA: TGCGCCAGCAGCTTGCGGGACGGATACACTGAAGCTTTCTTT. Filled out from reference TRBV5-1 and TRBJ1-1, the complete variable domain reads KAGVTQTPRYLIKTRGQQVTLSCSPISGHRSVSWYQQTPGQGLQFLFEYFSETQRNKGNFPGRFSGRQFSNSRSEMNVSTLELGDSALYLCASSLRDGYTEAFFGQGTRLTVV.

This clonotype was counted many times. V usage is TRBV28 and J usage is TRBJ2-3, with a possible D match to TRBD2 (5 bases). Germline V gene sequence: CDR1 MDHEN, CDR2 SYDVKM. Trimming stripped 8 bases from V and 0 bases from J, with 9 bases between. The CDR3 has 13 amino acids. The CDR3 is CASQSGSTDTQYF. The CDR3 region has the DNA TGTGCCAGCCAGAGCGGAAGCACAGATACGCAGTATTTT.

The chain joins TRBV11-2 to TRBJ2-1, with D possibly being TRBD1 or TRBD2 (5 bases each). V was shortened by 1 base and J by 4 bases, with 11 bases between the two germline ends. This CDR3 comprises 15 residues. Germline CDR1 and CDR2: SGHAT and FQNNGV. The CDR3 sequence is CASSLGSGTYNEQFF. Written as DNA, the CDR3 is TGTGCCAGCAGCTTAGGTTCGGGGACGTACAATGAGCAGTTCTTC. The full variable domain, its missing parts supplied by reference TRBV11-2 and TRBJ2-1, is EAGVAQSPRYKIIEKRQSVAFWCNPISGHATLYWYQQILGQGPKLLIQFQNNGVVDDSQLPKDRFSAERLKGVDSTLKIQPAKLEDSAVYLCASSLGSGTYNEQFFGPGTRLTVL.

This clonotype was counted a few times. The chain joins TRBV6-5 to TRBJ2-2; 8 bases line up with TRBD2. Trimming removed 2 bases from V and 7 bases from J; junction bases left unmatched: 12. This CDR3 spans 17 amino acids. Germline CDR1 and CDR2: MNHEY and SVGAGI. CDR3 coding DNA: TGTGCCAGCAGTTACGCCCCCCCCGGGACTAGGTTCGGGGAGCTGTTTTTT. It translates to CASSYAPPGTRFGELFF.

CDR3 loop: CASRADRTEAFF. The CDR3 DNA reads TGTGCCAGCAGGGCCGACAGGACTGAAGCTTTCTTT. The V and J genes are TRBV12-3 or TRBV12-4 and TRBJ1-1; possibly TRBD1 for D (6 bases). V gave up 6 bases and J gave up 5 bases, with 10 bases separating them. The CDR3 runs to 12 residues.

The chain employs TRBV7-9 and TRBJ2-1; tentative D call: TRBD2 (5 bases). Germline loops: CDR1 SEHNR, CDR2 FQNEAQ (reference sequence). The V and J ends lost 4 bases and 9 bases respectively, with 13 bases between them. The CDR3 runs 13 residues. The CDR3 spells CASSSPRDPEQFF. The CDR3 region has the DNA TGTGCCAGCAGCTCACCTCGGGATCCTGAGCAGTTCTTC.

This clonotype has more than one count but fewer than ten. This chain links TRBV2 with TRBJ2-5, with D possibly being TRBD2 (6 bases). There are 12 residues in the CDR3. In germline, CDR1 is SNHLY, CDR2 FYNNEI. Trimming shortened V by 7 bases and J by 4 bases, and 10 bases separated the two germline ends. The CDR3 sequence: CASTDYGETQYF. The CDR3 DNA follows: TGTGCCAGCACGGACTATGGAGAGACCCAGTACTTC.

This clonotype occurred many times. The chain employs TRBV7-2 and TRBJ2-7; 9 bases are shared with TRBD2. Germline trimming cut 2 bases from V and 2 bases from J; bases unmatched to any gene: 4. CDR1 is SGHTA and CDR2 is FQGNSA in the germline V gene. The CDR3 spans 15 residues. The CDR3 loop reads CASSLQVAGAYEQYF. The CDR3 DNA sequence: TGTGCCAGCAGCTTACAGGTAGCGGGGGCCTACGAGCAGTACTTC.

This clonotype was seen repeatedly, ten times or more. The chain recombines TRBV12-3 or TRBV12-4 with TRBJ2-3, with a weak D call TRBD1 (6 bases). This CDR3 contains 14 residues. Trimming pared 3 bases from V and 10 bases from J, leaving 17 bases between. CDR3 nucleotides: TGTGCCAGCAGTTTTTTCTCCGACAGGTCGGCGCAGTATTTT. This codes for CASSFFSDRSAQYF.

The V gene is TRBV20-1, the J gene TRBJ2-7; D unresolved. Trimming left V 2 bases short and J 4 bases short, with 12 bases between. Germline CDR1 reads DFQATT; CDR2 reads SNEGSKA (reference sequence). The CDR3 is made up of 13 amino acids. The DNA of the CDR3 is TGCAGTGCTAGACCCCACCCTCAATACGAGCAGTACTTC. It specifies CSARPHPQYEQYF.

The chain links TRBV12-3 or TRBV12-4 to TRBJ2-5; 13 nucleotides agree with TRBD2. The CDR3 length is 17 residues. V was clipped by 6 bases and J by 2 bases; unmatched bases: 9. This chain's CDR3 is CASSPGLAGDPQETQYF. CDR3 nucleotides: TGTGCCAGCAGCCCAGGACTAGCGGGAGACCCGCAAGAGACCCAGTACTTC.

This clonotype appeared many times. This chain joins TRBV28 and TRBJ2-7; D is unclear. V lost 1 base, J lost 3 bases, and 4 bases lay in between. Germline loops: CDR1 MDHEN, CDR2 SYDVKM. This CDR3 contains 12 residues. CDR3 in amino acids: CASSLFGYEQYF. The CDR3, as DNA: TGTGCCAGCAGTTTATTCGGCTACGAGCAGTACTTC.

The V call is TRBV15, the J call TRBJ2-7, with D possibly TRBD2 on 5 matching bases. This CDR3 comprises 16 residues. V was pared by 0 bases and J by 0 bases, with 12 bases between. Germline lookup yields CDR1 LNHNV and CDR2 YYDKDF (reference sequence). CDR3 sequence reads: CATSRDWRQSSYEQYF. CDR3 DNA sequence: TGTGCCACCAGCAGAGATTGGAGGCAGAGCTCCTACGAGCAGTACTTC.

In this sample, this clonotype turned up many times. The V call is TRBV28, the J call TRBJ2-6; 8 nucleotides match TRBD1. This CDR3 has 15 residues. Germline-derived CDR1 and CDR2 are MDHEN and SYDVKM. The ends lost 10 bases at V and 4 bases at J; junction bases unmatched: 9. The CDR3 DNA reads TGTGCCACTCGGACAGGGCCTGGGGGGGCCAACGTCCTGACTTTC. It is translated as CATRTGPGGANVLTF.

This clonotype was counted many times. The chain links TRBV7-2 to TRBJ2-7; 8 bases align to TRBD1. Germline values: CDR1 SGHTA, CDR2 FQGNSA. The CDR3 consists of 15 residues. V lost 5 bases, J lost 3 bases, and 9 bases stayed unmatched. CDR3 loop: CASSVGQGAFYEQYF. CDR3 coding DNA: TGTGCCAGCAGCGTGGGGCAGGGGGCCTTCTACGAGCAGTACTTC.